These 11 T cell receptor beta chains originate from one sample sequenced in a study of blood T cell repertoires in COVID-19. The repertoire was sequenced with immunoSEQ multiplex PCR; TCRdb's copy has only in-frame clones and lacks some. The sample carries about 190,000 clones, about four fifths recorded once. The sequencing input was peripheral blood. The receptors come from a woman in her sixties with COVID-19, enrolled during active disease.

The rearrangement joins TRBV2 to TRBJ2-7; no firm D call. Germline V gene sequence: CDR1 SNHLY, CDR2 FYNNEI. Trimming removed 3 bases from V and 5 bases from J, with 5 bases in between. The CDR3 is made up of 11 amino acids. The CDR3 spells CASSERDEQYF. The DNA for the CDR3 is TGTGCCAGCAGTGAGAGAGACGAGCAGTACTTC.

The chain recombines TRBV7-2 with TRBJ2-7; 10 bases map to TRBD2. V trimming: 1 base; J trimming: 4 bases; junction bases outside the gene matches: 7. Germline loops: CDR1 SGHTA, CDR2 FQGNSA. This CDR3 comprises 16 residues. CDR3 sequence: CASSLEGLAGVYEQYF. The CDR3 DNA reads as TGTGCCAGCAGCTTAGAGGGTCTAGCGGGAGTATACGAGCAGTACTTC.

The chain is built from TRBV10-3 and TRBJ1-2, with 8 positions matching TRBD1. In germline, CDR1 is ENHRY, CDR2 SYGVKD. This CDR3 has 13 amino acids. Trimming at V came to 6 bases and at J to 8 bases, leaving 8 bases not matched to a gene. The DNA of the CDR3 is TGTGCCATCAGCCCGGACAGGGCAGAGGGCTACACCTTC. It encodes CAISPDRAEGYTF.

Concerning this clone itself: This CDR3 is also generated by other DNA sequences in the sample. The chain uses TRBV6-1 and TRBJ2-7; 10 nucleotides align to TRBD2. From germline, CDR1 is MNHNS and CDR2 SASEGT. V dropped 2 bases and J dropped 6; count of bases not matched to a gene: 10. This CDR3 has 16 residues. Here the CDR3 reads CASSEPSGGVRGEQYV. The CDR3 nucleotides are TGTGCCAGCAGTGAACCAAGCGGGGGGGTACGAGGCGAGCAGTACGTC.

The J gene is TRBJ1-2, the V gene TRBV6-1; D is perhaps TRBD1 (6 bases). The germline V and J ends were trimmed by 3 bases and 4 bases, with 12 bases remaining between them. Germline CDR1 is MNHNS and CDR2 is SASEGT. The CDR3 runs to 14 residues. The DNA for the CDR3 is TGTGCCAGCAGTGACCCCACAGGGCGCTATGGCTACACCTTC. Translating gives CASSDPTGRYGYTF.

The V gene is TRBV5-6, the J gene TRBJ2-1, with D unclear. CDR1 and CDR2 from the germline V gene are SGHDT and YYEEEE. This CDR3 is 14 amino acids long. The ends were cut back, 1 base at V and 12 bases at J, with 17 bases in the middle. CDR3 sequence: CASSLFARDSGQFF. The CDR3 region has the DNA TGTGCCAGCAGCTTGTTTGCGAGAGACTCGGGGCAGTTCTTC.

This rearrangement joins TRBV29-1 to TRBJ2-2; TRBD2 aligns across 14 bases. V lost 3 bases and J lost 6; bases outside the gene matches: 6. Germline V gene sequence: CDR1 SQVTM, CDR2 ANQGSEA. The CDR3 runs 16 residues. CDR3 region: CSVEGLAGVGAGELFF. The CDR3 DNA reads as TGCAGCGTTGAGGGACTAGCGGGAGTCGGAGCCGGGGAGCTGTTTTTT.

V gene TRBV30 combines with J gene TRBJ2-7; 12 positions agree with TRBD2. The CDR3 loop spans 13 amino acids. Germline V CDR1 and CDR2: GTSNPN, SVGIG (reference sequence). Trimming at V came to 5 bases and at J to 4 bases, leaving 3 bases not matched to a gene. The CDR3 DNA reads TGTGCCTGGGGACTAGCGGGAACGTACGAGCAGTACTTC. Its protein is CAWGLAGTYEQYF.

This sequence joins TRBV9 and TRBJ2-2; TRBD2 agrees at 7 bases. With 2 bases clipped from V and 0 bases from J, the junction kept 4 bases outside the gene matches. CDR1 is SGDLS, CDR2 YYNGEE, per germline. The length of the CDR3 is 16 residues. The CDR3 loop is CASSVSAGANTGELFF. The DNA of the CDR3 is TGTGCCAGCAGCGTCTCGGCGGGAGCGAACACCGGGGAGCTGTTTTTT.

The rearrangement links TRBV14 to TRBJ1-2; the D gene is possibly TRBD1 (5 bases). Trimming left V 0 bases short and J 5 bases short, with 19 bases between. This CDR3 has 17 residues. In germline, CDR1 is SGHDN, CDR2 FVKESK. The CDR3 region is CASSQDSLGQKLYGYTF. For the CDR3, the DNA is TGTGCCAGCAGCCAAGATTCCCTGGGGCAGAAGCTTTATGGCTACACCTTC.

This chain joins TRBV28 and TRBJ2-7; 7 bases fit TRBD1. CDR1 and CDR2 (germline): MDHEN, SYDVKM. V gave up 4 bases and J gave up 4 bases; unmatched junction bases: 10. CDR3 length: 15 amino acids. The CDR3 region is CASSSLTQGLYEQYF. CDR3 bases: TGTGCCAGCAGTTCACTCACACAGGGGTTGTACGAGCAGTACTTC.